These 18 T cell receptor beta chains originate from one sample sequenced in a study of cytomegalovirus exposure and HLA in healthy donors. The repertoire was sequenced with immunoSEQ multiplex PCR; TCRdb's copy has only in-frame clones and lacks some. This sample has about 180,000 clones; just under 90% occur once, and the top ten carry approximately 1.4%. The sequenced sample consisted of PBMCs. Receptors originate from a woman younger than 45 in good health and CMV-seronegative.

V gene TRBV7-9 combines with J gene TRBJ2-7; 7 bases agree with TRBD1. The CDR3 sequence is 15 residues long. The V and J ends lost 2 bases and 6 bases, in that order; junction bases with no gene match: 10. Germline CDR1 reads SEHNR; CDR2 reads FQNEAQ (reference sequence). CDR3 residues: CASSLHWQGVTEQYF. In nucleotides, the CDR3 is TGTGCCAGCAGCTTACATTGGCAGGGGGTCACCGAGCAGTACTTC.

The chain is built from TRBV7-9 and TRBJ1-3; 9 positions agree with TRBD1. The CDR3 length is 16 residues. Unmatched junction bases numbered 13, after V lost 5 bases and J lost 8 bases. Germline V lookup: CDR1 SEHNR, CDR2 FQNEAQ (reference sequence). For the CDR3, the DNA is TGTGCCAGCAGCCCTTCGACAGGGGGTTCGTACTACACCATATATTTT. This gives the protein CASSPSTGGSYYTIYF.

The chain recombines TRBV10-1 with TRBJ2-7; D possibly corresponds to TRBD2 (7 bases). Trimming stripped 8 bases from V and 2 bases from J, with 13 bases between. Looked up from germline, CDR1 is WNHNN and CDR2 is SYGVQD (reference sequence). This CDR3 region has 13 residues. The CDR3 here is CASLRGGAYEQYF. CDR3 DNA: TGCGCCAGCCTCCGAGGGGGGGCCTACGAGCAGTACTTC.

CDR3 DNA sequence: TGTGCCAGCAGCTTAGCGCGAGGAGGTAGCAGCTATGGCTACACCTTC. It yields the protein CASSLARGGSSYGYTF. The chain carries TRBV7-6 and TRBJ1-2; no definite D call. Trimming removed 0 bases at V and 4 bases at J, with 15 bases between. The germline CDR1 and CDR2 sequences are SGHVS and FNYEAQ. This CDR3 contains 16 residues.

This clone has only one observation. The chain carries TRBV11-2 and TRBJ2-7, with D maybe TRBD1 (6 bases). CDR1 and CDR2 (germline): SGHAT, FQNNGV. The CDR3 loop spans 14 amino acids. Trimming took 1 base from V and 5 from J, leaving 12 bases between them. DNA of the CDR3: TGTGCCAGCAGCTTAGTAGGACAGATCAACGAGCAGTACTTC. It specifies CASSLVGQINEQYF.

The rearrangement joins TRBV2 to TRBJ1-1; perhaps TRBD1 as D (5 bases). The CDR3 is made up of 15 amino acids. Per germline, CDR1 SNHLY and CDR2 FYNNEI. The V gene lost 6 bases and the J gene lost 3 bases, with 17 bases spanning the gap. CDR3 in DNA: TGTGCCAGCAGATCGACCAGGGCGGGGTACACTGAAGCTTTCTTT. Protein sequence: CASRSTRAGYTEAFF.

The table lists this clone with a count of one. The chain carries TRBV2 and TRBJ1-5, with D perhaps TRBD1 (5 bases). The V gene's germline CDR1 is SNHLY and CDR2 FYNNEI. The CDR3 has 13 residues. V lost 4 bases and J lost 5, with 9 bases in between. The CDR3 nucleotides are TGTGCCAGCAGTGCGGGGGAGGATCAGCCCCAGCATTTT. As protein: CASSAGEDQPQHF.

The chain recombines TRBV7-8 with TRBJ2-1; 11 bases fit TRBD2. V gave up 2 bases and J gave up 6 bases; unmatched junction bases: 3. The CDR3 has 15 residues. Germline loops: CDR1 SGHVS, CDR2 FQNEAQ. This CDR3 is CASSLTSGGSNEQFF. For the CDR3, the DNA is TGTGCCAGCAGCTTAACTAGCGGGGGTAGCAATGAGCAGTTCTTC.

In DNA form, the CDR3 reads TGCAGCGTTGGGGGGGGACTCTTTAGCAATCAGCCCCAGCATTTT. Residues: CSVGGGLFSNQPQHF. This chain uses TRBV29-1 with TRBJ1-5; possible D gene TRBD1, 5 bases. Germline CDR1 reads SQVTM; CDR2 reads ANQGSEA. This CDR3 spans 15 amino acids. V was pared by 4 bases and J by 0 bases, with 13 bases between.

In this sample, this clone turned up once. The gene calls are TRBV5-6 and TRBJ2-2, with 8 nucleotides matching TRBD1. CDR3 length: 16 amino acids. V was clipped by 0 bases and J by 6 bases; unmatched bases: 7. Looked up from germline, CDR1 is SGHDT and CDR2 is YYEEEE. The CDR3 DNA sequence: TGTGCCAGCAGCTTGGTGGCAGGGGGCGGGGCCGGGGAGCTGTTTTTT. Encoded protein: CASSLVAGGGAGELFF.

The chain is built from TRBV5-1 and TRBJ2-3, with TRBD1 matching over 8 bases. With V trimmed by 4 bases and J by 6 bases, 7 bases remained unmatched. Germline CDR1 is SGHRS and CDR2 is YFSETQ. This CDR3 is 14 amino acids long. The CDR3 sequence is CASSPGQETDTQYF. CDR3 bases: TGCGCCAGCAGCCCGGGACAGGAGACGGATACGCAGTATTTT.

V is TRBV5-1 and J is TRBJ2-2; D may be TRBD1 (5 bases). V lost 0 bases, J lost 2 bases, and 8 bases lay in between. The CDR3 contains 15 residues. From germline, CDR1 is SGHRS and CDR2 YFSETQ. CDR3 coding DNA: TGCGCCAGCAGCTTGGTGGACATAAACACCGGGGAGCTGTTTTTT. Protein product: CASSLVDINTGELFF. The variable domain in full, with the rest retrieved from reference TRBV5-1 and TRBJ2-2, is KAGVTQTPRYLIKTRGQQVTLSCSPISGHRSVSWYQQTPGQGLQFLFEYFSETQRNKGNFPGRFSGRQFSNSRSEMNVSTLELGDSALYLCASSLVDINTGELFFGEGSRLTVL.

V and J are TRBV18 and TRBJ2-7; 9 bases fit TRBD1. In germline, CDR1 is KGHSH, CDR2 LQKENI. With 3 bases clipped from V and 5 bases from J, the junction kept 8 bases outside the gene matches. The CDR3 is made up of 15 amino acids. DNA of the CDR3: TGTGCCAGCTCACCGAAGAGGGGACAGGGTGACGAGCAGTACTTC. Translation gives CASSPKRGQGDEQYF.

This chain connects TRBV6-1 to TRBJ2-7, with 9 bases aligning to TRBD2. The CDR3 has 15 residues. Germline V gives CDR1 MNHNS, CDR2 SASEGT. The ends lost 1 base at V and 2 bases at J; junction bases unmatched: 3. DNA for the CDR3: TGTGCCAGCAGTGAAGGACTAGCGGTTCCCTACGAGCAGTACTTC. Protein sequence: CASSEGLAVPYEQYF.

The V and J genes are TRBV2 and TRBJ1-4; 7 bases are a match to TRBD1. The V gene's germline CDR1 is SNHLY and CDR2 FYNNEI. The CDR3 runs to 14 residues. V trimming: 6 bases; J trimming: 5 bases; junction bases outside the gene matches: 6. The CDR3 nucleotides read TGTGCCAGCAGCGGGGACAGCAACAATGAAAAACTGTTTTTT. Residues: CASSGDSNNEKLFF.

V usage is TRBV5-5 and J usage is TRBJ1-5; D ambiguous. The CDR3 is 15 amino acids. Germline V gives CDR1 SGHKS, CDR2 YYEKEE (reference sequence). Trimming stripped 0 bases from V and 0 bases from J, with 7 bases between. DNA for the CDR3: TGTGCCAGCAGCTTGGATGACTATAGCAATCAGCCCCAGCATTTT. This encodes CASSLDDYSNQPQHF.

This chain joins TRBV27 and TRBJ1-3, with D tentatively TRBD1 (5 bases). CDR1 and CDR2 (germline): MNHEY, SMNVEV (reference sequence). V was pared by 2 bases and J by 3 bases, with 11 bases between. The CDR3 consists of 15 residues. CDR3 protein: CASSLNLQGGNTIYF. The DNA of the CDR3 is TGTGCCAGCAGTTTAAATTTGCAGGGTGGAAACACCATATATTTT.

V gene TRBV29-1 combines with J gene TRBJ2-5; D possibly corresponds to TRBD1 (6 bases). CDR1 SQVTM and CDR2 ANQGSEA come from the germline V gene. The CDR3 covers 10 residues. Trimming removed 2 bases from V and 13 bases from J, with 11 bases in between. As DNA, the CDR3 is TGCAGCGTTGAACAACAGGGTCTGTACTTC. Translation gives CSVEQQGLYF.